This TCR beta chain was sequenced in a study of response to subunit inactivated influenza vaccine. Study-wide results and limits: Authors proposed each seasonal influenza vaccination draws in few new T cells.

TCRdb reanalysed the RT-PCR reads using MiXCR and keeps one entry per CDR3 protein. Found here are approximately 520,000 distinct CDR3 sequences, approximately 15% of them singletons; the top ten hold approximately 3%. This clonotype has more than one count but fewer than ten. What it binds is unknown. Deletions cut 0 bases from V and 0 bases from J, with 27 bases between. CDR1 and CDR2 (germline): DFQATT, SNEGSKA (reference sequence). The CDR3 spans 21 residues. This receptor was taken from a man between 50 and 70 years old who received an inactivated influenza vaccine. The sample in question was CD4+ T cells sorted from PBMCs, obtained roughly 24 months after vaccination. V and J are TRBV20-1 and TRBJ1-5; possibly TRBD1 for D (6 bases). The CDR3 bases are TGCAGTGCTAGAGATCCCATTGTACAGGGCATCGGAATATATAGCAATCAGCCCCAGCATTTT. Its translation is CSARDPIVQGIGIYSNQPQHF.